The source of this TCR beta chain is a study of T cell repertoires in cytomegalovirus infection. Study-wide background: From public TCR beta signatures came an indication of both CMV infection and matching HLA type.

A word on this clonotype: Antigen specificity is unknown.

The CDR3 contains 15 residues. Germline V CDR1 and CDR2: LNHNV, YYDKDF (reference sequence). The ends were cut back, 0 bases at V and 6 bases at J, with 12 bases in the middle. Findings and caveats of the study: Within the response measured ex vivo, HLA-C-restricted CMV-specific TCR beta clonotypes were dominant.

Via MiXCR, TCRdb re-called the reads, giving one row per CDR3 protein. This table holds about 900,000 distinct CDR3 sequences, about a third found once. The chain uses TRBV15 and TRBJ2-1; D remains unclear. The clonotype was recovered from a human donor in good health (CMV status not recorded). Some clones in this sample may be carry-over from other donors' samples. This specimen was cultured CD8+ T cells from PBMCs, taken from culture after CMV antigen stimulation. This CDR3 reads CATSRDRGRANEQFF. CDR3 coding DNA: TGTGCCACCAGCAGAGATAGAGGACGGGCCAATGAGCAGTTCTTC.